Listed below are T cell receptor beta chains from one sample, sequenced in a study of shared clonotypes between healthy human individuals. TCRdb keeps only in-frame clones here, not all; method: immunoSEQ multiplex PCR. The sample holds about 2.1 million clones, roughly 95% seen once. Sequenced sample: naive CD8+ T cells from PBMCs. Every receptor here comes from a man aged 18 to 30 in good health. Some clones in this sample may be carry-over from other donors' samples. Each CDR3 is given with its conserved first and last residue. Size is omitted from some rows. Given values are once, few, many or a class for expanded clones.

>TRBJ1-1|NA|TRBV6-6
CASSYTKEGEGTEAFF
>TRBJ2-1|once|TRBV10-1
CASSLDRDSYNEQFF
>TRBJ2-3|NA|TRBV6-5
CASSSFTGEADTQYF
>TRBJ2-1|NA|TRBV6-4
CASSRGWSGNGDEQFF
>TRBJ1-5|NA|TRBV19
CASSMQGFLNQPQHF
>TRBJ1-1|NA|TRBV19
CASGRNTEAFF
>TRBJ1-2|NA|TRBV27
CASSLTSGTDNYGYTF
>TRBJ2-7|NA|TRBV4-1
CASSRGQGSPYEQYF
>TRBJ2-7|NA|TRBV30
CAWVLGSYEQYF
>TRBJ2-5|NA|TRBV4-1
CASSQDGVRGLGETQYF
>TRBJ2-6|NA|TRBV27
CASSLLSRSSGANVLTF
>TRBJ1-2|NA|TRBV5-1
CASSPVGITNYGYTF
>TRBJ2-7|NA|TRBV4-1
CASSPWTSGSGEQYF
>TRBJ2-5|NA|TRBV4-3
CASSQERTEGAGGETQYF
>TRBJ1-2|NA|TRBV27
CASSLTARGLGYGYTF
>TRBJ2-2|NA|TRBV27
CASSSGAGELFF
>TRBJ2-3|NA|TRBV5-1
CASGRLADGDTQYF
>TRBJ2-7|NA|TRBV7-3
CASSLTGVTAKEYEQYF
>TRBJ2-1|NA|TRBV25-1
CASSAAGAGNEQFF
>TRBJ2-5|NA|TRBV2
CASSYPGLQETQYF
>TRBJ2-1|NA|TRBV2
CASSEWLAGVNEQFF
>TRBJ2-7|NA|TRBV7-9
CASSPRSGRITYEQYF
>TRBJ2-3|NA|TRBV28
CASSLLAGGETDTQYF
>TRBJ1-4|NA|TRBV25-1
CASSERGLGEKLFF
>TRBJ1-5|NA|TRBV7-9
CASSFPGSQPQHF
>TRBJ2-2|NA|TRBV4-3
CASSQDGSLGELFF
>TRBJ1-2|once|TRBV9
CASSVGGEAHYGYTF
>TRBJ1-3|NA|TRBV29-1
CSVEVGGFSGNTIYF
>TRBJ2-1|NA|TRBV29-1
CSVSGQGYNEQFF
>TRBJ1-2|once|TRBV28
CVSGTGLRYGYTF
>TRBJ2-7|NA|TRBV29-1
CSAVTDRYEQYF
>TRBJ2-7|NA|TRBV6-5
CASSYGGSGYEQYF
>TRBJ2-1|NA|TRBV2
CASRPTSGVTDEQFF
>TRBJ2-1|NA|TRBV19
CASNSRGTSPYNEQFF
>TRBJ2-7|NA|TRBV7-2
CASSLDPSRNSYEQYF
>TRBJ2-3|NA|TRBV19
CASTPGTGGFTDTQYF
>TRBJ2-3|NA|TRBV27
CASTTWGAGQKDTQYF
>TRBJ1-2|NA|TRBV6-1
CASSASYGYTF
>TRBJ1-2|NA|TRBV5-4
CASSLDRGRDPYGYTF
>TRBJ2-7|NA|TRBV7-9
CASSLAVSPSPYEQYF
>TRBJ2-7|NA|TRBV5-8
CASSLADEQYF
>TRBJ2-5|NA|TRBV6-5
CASSYSTPGQETQYF
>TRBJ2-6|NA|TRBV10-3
CAISEFEALTGANVLTF
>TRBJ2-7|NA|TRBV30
CAWSVARLAGGRATYEQYF
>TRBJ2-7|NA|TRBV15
CATSVGAGGWNEQYF
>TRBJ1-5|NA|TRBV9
CASSAGGGVNQPQHF
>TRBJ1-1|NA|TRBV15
CATSKDRNQLEAFF
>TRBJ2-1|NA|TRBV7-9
CASWGLAGGSSYNEQFF
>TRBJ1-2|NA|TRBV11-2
CASSVAGDGYGYTF
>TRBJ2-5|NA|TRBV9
CASSSRGVGETQYF
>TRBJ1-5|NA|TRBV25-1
CASTRWGQGSQPQHF
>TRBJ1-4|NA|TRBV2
CASSEGRGWGEKLFF
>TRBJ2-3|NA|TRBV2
CASTRPTGGADTQYF